Following are 16 T cell receptor beta chains from one sample sequenced in a study of shared clonotypes between healthy human individuals. Assay used: immunoSEQ multiplex PCR; TCRdb lists only in-frame clones, some missing. The sample lists roughly 1.5 million clones, 95% to 99% occurring once. Sequencing was carried out using naive CD4+ T cells sorted from blood. The subset: CD45RA+ positively selected. Every receptor here comes from a man aged 30-40 years in good health.

The chain carries TRBV5-1 and TRBJ1-1; 9 nucleotides agree with TRBD1. Germline CDR1 SGHRS, CDR2 YFSETQ. The CDR3 loop spans 14 amino acids. With V trimmed by 2 bases and J by 3 bases, 2 bases remained unmatched. CDR3 in amino acids: CASSLRTGDTEAFF. The CDR3 nucleotides are TGCGCCAGCAGCTTAAGGACAGGGGACACTGAAGCTTTCTTT.

A note on this clone: Other DNA sequences in the sample encode the same CDR3. V is TRBV5-1 and J is TRBJ1-1, with a weak D call TRBD1 (5 bases). CDR1 and CDR2 (germline): SGHRS, YFSETQ. The CDR3 extends over 13 amino acids. V lost 1 base to trimming and J lost 5 bases, with 9 bases between them. CDR3 region: CASSLPGRTEAFF. The CDR3 coding sequence is TGCGCCAGCAGCTTGCCAGGGCGTACTGAAGCTTTCTTT.

The V call is TRBV29-1, the J call TRBJ2-5; 8 bases map to TRBD1. From germline, CDR1 is SQVTM and CDR2 ANQGSEA. This CDR3 has 14 residues. V gave up 7 bases and J gave up 3 bases; unmatched junction bases: 10. The CDR3 sequence is CSAWTGKGEETQYF. The CDR3 DNA follows: TGCAGCGCATGGACAGGGAAGGGGGAAGAGACCCAGTACTTC.

The chain joins TRBV7-8 to TRBJ1-2; D gene uncertain. The CDR3 contains 15 residues. Germline CDR1 and CDR2: SGHVS and FQNEAQ. The ends were cut back, 3 bases at V and 2 bases at J, with 13 bases in the middle. CDR3 amino acids: CASSFGQGRNYGYTF. The CDR3, as DNA: TGTGCCAGCAGCTTCGGCCAAGGAAGAAACTATGGCTACACCTTC. Full variable domain (remainder filled in from reference TRBV7-8 and TRBJ1-2): GAGVSQSPRYKVAKRGQDVALRCDPISGHVSLFWYQQALGQGPEFLTYFQNEAQLDKSGLPSDRFFAERPEGSVSTLKIQRTQQEDSAVYLCASSFGQGRNYGYTFGSGTRLTVV.

V and J are TRBV4-1 and TRBJ2-7, with 7 bases aligning to TRBD2. V was clipped by 2 bases and J by 7 bases; unmatched bases: 5. The germline V gene has CDR1 MGHRA and CDR2 YSYEKL. The CDR3 is 13 amino acids. In DNA, the CDR3 is TGCGCCAGCAGCCAAAGGGAGGGGCGGGAGCAGTACTTC. Protein: CASSQREGREQYF.

The sample holds one count of this clone. The chain uses TRBV9 and TRBJ2-3; TRBD1 aligns across 7 bases. Trimming cost V 0 bases and J 0 bases; bases outside gene matches: 22. Germline-derived CDR1 and CDR2 are SGDLS and YYNGEE. The CDR3 has 22 residues. The CDR3 nucleotides are TGTGCCAGCAGCGTAGCCGCTTACGGACAGGCCGTGAACCACCGCAGCACAGATACGCAGTATTTT. The encoded protein is CASSVAAYGQAVNHRSTDTQYF.

The rearrangement uses TRBV5-1 and TRBJ2-1, with 8 bases identical to TRBD1. Germline V CDR1 and CDR2: SGHRS, YFSETQ. V shed 4 bases, J shed 10 bases, and the junction held 13 bases outside the gene matches. The CDR3 runs to 15 residues. The CDR3 here is CASSPRQGTSGEQFF. The CDR3 DNA reads TGCGCCAGCAGCCCCCGACAGGGGACCTCAGGGGAGCAGTTCTTC. Variable domain in full (rest from reference TRBV5-1 and TRBJ2-1): KAGVTQTPRYLIKTRGQQVTLSCSPISGHRSVSWYQQTPGQGLQFLFEYFSETQRNKGNFPGRFSGRQFSNSRSEMNVSTLELGDSALYLCASSPRQGTSGEQFFGPGTRLTVL.

The rearrangement joins TRBV10-2 to TRBJ2-7, with TRBD2 matching over 10 bases. The CDR3 totals 14 residues. In germline, CDR1 is WSHSY, CDR2 SAAADI. Trimming cost V 5 bases and J 2 bases; bases outside gene matches: 3. CDR3 sequence: CASSTLAGTYEQYF. CDR3 nucleotides: TGCGCCAGCAGTACACTAGCGGGAACCTACGAGCAGTACTTC.

This sequence joins TRBV5-1 and TRBJ1-1; D gene ambiguous. The germline CDR1 and CDR2 sequences are SGHRS and YFSETQ. This CDR3 region has 14 residues. Trimming stripped 4 bases from V and 3 bases from J, with 13 bases between. The CDR3 DNA reads TGCGCCAGCAGCCCGAGGGCAGCGGACACTGAAGCTTTCTTT. Translation: CASSPRAADTEAFF.

This clone is a singleton in its sample. J is TRBJ2-1 and V is TRBV9; 10 bases agree with TRBD2. The CDR3 loop spans 17 amino acids. Unmatched junction bases numbered 4, after V lost 0 bases and J lost 1 base. Germline assignment: CDR1 SGDLS and CDR2 YYNGEE. This chain's CDR3 is CASSVGGAGGSYNEQFF. DNA of the CDR3: TGTGCCAGCAGCGTAGGAGGAGCGGGAGGGTCCTACAATGAGCAGTTCTTC.

This chain uses TRBV7-2 with TRBJ2-1; weak D call: TRBD2 (6 bases). Between the trimmed V and J ends, which lost 1 base and 12 bases, there was a span of 10 bases. The CDR3 has 12 residues. In germline, CDR1 is SGHTA, CDR2 FQGNSA. The CDR3 sequence: CASSLVVGGQFF. In nucleotides, the CDR3 is TGTGCCAGCAGCTTAGTGGTGGGGGGGCAGTTCTTC.

This rearrangement joins TRBV7-9 to TRBJ1-2; D gene uncertain. The V and J ends lost 5 bases and 4 bases respectively, with 5 bases between them. CDR3 size: 11 residues. The germline V gene has CDR1 SEHNR and CDR2 FQNEAQ (reference sequence). The CDR3 here is CASSPTYGYTF. CDR3 DNA: TGTGCCAGCAGCCCAACCTATGGCTACACCTTC.

This clone was counted a single time. This rearrangement joins TRBV11-2 to TRBJ2-5; unclear D gene. CDR3 length: 13 residues. V dropped 7 bases and J dropped 2 bases, with 11 bases sitting between them. CDR1 and CDR2 from the germline V gene are SGHAT and FQNNGV. The CDR3 DNA follows: TGTGCCAGCACCATTTTAAGGCAAGAGACCCAGTACTTC. Residues: CASTILRQETQYF.

This clone has just one count. This chain uses TRBV28 with TRBJ1-2; D is ambiguous. The V end was cut by 4 bases, the J end by 8 bases, with 17 bases between. The CDR3 runs to 14 residues. Germline-derived CDR1 and CDR2 are MDHEN and SYDVKM. This CDR3 is CASSSVGQKRGYTF. The CDR3 bases are TGTGCCAGCAGTTCGGTTGGCCAAAAGAGGGGCTACACCTTC.

The V and J genes are TRBV7-6 and TRBJ2-5; 8 nucleotides agree with TRBD1. Germline-derived CDR1 and CDR2 are SGHVS and FNYEAQ. The trim removed 4 bases at V and 2 bases at J, leaving 3 bases unmatched. This CDR3 spans 14 amino acids. CDR3 amino acids: CASSYRGLQETQYF. The CDR3 DNA is TGTGCCAGCAGCTACAGGGGGTTACAAGAGACCCAGTACTTC.

A remark on this clone: Within the sample, other DNA sequences also encode this same CDR3. J is TRBJ2-5 and V is TRBV15; possibly TRBD2 for D (5 bases). Germline V CDR1 and CDR2: LNHNV, YYDKDF (reference sequence). V lost 1 base and J lost 4, with 7 bases in between. The CDR3 contains 13 residues. CDR3 amino acids: CATSRGGLETQYF. CDR3 DNA: TGTGCCACCAGCAGAGGAGGACTAGAGACCCAGTACTTC.